The 18 T cell receptor beta chains below come from one sample, sequenced in a study of blood T cell repertoires in COVID-19. Sequencing used immunoSEQ multiplex PCR; TCRdb keeps in-frame clones, though not all of them. The data show approximately 220,000 clones, with about 85% seen just once and roughly 7.9% held by the top ten. Sample: peripheral blood. The source is a woman aged 80 or over with acute or convalescent COVID-19.

The gene calls are TRBV5-1 and TRBJ2-1, with TRBD1 matching 11 bases. The CDR3 covers 15 residues. Germline loops: CDR1 SGHRS, CDR2 YFSETQ. Trimming cost V 7 bases and J 8 bases; bases outside gene matches: 11. The chain's CDR3 is CASCPRTGGADEQFF. Here the CDR3 DNA reads TGCGCCAGCTGTCCGCGGACAGGGGGCGCAGATGAGCAGTTCTTC.

The V gene is TRBV6-5, the J gene TRBJ2-6; maybe TRBD1 (7 bases). CDR1 and CDR2 (germline): MNHEY, SVGAGI. This CDR3 is built from 14 residues. V lost 5 bases to trimming and J lost 11 bases, with 16 bases between them. The CDR3 DNA reads as TGTGCCAGCAGTATGGGCCAGGGGGAGGACGTCCTGACTTTC. This translates into CASSMGQGEDVLTF.

The chain is built from TRBV7-9 and TRBJ1-2, with TRBD1 matching over 7 bases. The CDR3 contains 12 residues. The germline CDR1 and CDR2 sequences are SEHNR and FQNEAQ (reference sequence). Trimming removed 7 bases from V and 6 bases from J; junction bases left unmatched: 5. The CDR3: CASTHRGDGYTF. CDR3 DNA sequence: TGTGCCAGCACCCACAGGGGCGATGGCTACACCTTC.

J is TRBJ1-4 and V is TRBV18; 9 bases match TRBD1. Unmatched junction bases numbered 10, after V lost 3 bases and J lost 5 bases. The V gene's germline CDR1 is KGHSH and CDR2 LQKENI. This CDR3 spans 17 amino acids. The DNA of the CDR3 is TGTGCCAGCTCACCGTTGTCCCCCGGGACAGGGAATGAAAAACTGTTTTTT. Residues: CASSPLSPGTGNEKLFF.

CDR3 protein: CASSLVTDNQPQHF. The DNA for the CDR3 is TGTGCCAGCAGCTTAGTAACAGACAATCAGCCCCAGCATTTT. V usage is TRBV7-9 and J usage is TRBJ1-5; D is unresolved. The germline gives CDR1 SEHNR, CDR2 FQNEAQ (reference sequence). The CDR3 loop spans 14 amino acids. V was shortened by 1 base and J by 3 bases, with 7 bases between the two germline ends. Full variable domain (outside the CDR3, taken from reference TRBV7-9 and TRBJ1-5): DTGVSQNPRHKITKRGQNVTFRCDPISEHNRLYWYRQTLGQGPEFLTYFQNEAQLEKSRLLSDRFSAERPKGSFSTLEIQRTEQGDSAMYLCASSLVTDNQPQHFGDGTRLSIL.

The chain couples TRBV9 to TRBJ2-7, with D unresolved. CDR1 is SGDLS, CDR2 YYNGEE, per germline. The V gene lost 0 bases and the J gene lost 7 bases, with 14 bases spanning the gap. The CDR3 has 14 amino acids. CDR3 region: CASSVATGSREQYF. CDR3 sequence (DNA): TGTGCCAGCAGCGTAGCTACCGGGTCCCGTGAGCAGTACTTC.

This chain links TRBV5-1 with TRBJ1-3; TRBD1 might be the D (5 bases). CDR1 SGHRS and CDR2 YFSETQ come from the germline V gene. The V end was cut by 4 bases, the J end by 0 bases, with 14 bases between. CDR3 length: 16 residues. This chain's CDR3 is CASSIGTPGSGNTIYF. DNA of the CDR3: TGCGCCAGCAGCATAGGGACTCCCGGCTCTGGAAACACCATATATTTT.

This sequence joins TRBV11-3 and TRBJ1-1; no clear D gene. Germline V gene sequence: CDR1 SGHNT, CDR2 YENEEA. The V gene lost 3 bases and the J gene lost 5 bases, with 10 bases spanning the gap. The CDR3 is made up of 13 amino acids. Here the CDR3 reads CASSFGRGTEAFF. The DNA of the CDR3 is TGTGCCAGCAGCTTTGGTCGGGGAACTGAAGCTTTCTTT.

This clone was observed a handful of times. V gene TRBV1 combines with J gene TRBJ2-7; the tabulated D call, TRBD2, remains unverified against the DNA. TRBV1 is a documented pseudogene. The CDR3 contains 21 residues. The CDR3 region has the DNA TGCACCAGCAGCCAAGCGACAAAAGGGACTAGCGGGAGATGGATCGGCTACGAGCAGTACTTC. Protein: CTSSQATKGTSGRWIGYEQYF.

The rearrangement joins TRBV3-1 (or the pseudogene TRBV3-2) to TRBJ1-6, with 11 bases fitting TRBD1. CDR1 LGHDT and CDR2 YNNKEL come from the germline V gene (reference sequence). This CDR3 has 16 amino acids. The junction had 7 bases not matched to a gene; V was cut back by 5 bases and J by 7 bases. In nucleotides, the CDR3 is TGTGCCAGCAGCACCCGGGACAGGGGGGAAAATTCACCCCTCCACTTT. This encodes CASSTRDRGENSPLHF.

The rearrangement joins TRBV5-1 to TRBJ1-1, with 10 bases fitting TRBD1. The germline gives CDR1 SGHRS, CDR2 YFSETQ. The CDR3 covers 16 residues. V lost 4 bases to trimming and J lost 7 bases; unmatched junction nucleotides: 13. CDR3 nucleotides: TGCGCCAGCAGCGACGGGACAGGGGACCTCCTGATTGAAGCTTTCTTT. Translation: CASSDGTGDLLIEAFF.

The rearrangement links TRBV5-1 to TRBJ1-2; 7 nucleotides agree with TRBD1. This CDR3 region has 15 residues. Germline CDR1 reads SGHRS; CDR2 reads YFSETQ. V lost 4 bases, J lost 3 bases, and 9 bases stayed unmatched. The CDR3 spells CASSQSWDRDYGYTF. The CDR3 nucleotides are TGCGCCAGCAGCCAATCCTGGGACAGAGACTATGGCTACACCTTC.

The chain links TRBV6-1 to TRBJ2-1, with D hard to call. Trimming pared 1 base from V and 8 bases from J, leaving 12 bases between. The CDR3 totals 14 residues. Germline values: CDR1 MNHNS, CDR2 SASEGT. CDR3 region: CASSEGFASDEQFF. The CDR3 coding sequence is TGTGCCAGCAGTGAAGGTTTCGCGTCGGATGAGCAGTTCTTC.

The gene calls are TRBV5-1 and TRBJ1-4; tentatively, D is TRBD1 (5 bases). Trimming took off 0 bases at V and 4 bases at J, with 7 bases between the two ends. CDR1 and CDR2 from the germline V gene are SGHRS and YFSETQ. The CDR3 is 14 residues long. The CDR3 spells CASSLGQNNEKLFF. The CDR3 region has the DNA TGCGCCAGCAGCTTGGGACAGAATAATGAAAAACTGTTTTTT.

A few counts support this clone. V gene TRBV19 combines with J gene TRBJ1-4; D is uncertain. The V gene's germline CDR1 is LNHDA and CDR2 SQIVND (reference sequence). The CDR3 extends over 14 amino acids. V dropped 4 bases and J dropped 8 bases, with 14 bases sitting between them. The CDR3 DNA sequence: TGTGCCAGTAGTAACACACCCATGGAGGAAAAACTGTTTTTT. It yields the protein CASSNTPMEEKLFF.

J is TRBJ1-2 and V is TRBV6-5; no reliable D call. The CDR3 consists of 13 residues. V lost 0 bases and J 8 bases, leaving 10 bases between the germline ends. CDR1 and CDR2 from the germline V gene are MNHEY and SVGAGI. The CDR3 nucleotides are TGTGCCAGCAGTTACTCCAACCCGGGGGGCTACACCTTC. This gives the protein CASSYSNPGGYTF.

The rearrangement links TRBV9 to TRBJ2-5; 8 positions match TRBD1. The junction had 6 bases not matched to a gene; V was cut back by 0 bases and J by 5 bases. The germline CDR1 and CDR2 sequences are SGDLS and YYNGEE. There are 15 residues in the CDR3. CDR3 nucleotide sequence: TGTGCCAGCAGCGTAGGGCAGGGGGCGGGCGAGACCCAGTACTTC. Residues: CASSVGQGAGETQYF.

The rearrangement uses TRBV7-6 and TRBJ2-3; 10 positions agree with TRBD2. CDR1 is SGHVS, CDR2 FNYEAQ, per germline. This CDR3 spans 15 amino acids. V was pared by 5 bases and J by 3 bases, with 5 bases of the junction left unmatched. The CDR3 sequence: CASSNSGGKTDTQYF. Here the CDR3 DNA reads TGTGCCAGCAGCAATAGCGGGGGGAAGACAGATACGCAGTATTTT.